Each of the 23 T cell receptor beta chains below was sequenced from the same sample in a study of T cells in localized non-small cell lung cancer. The repertoire was sequenced with immunoSEQ multiplex PCR; TCRdb's copy has only in-frame clones and lacks some. The sample shows tens of thousands of clones, around three quarters of them seen only once. The sample was PBMCs, taken before any cancer treatment. Every receptor here comes from a man aged 40 to 70 with stage II squamous cell lung carcinoma.

V usage is TRBV29-1 and J usage is TRBJ2-1; 7 bases line up with TRBD2. CDR3 length: 15 residues. V was pared by 1 base and J by 4 bases, with 7 bases of the junction left unmatched. CDR1 is SQVTM and CDR2 is ANQGSEA in the germline V gene. In DNA form, the CDR3 reads TGCAGCGTTGAAGGAGGGAGGGCCAAGTACAATGAGCAGTTCTTC. It yields the protein CSVEGGRAKYNEQFF.

The chain uses TRBV7-2 and TRBJ2-5; 7 nucleotides agree with TRBD1. The CDR3 runs 15 residues. V dropped 2 bases and J dropped 5; count of bases not matched to a gene: 8. Germline lookup yields CDR1 SGHTA and CDR2 FQGNSA. The CDR3 loop reads CASSLRTGGQETQYF. CDR3 nucleotides: TGTGCCAGCAGCTTAAGGACTGGGGGACAGGAGACCCAGTACTTC.

This clone was seen only once. This chain uses TRBV27 with TRBJ1-1; D possibly corresponds to TRBD1 (5 bases). Trimming shortened V by 3 bases and J by 1 base, and 9 bases separated the two germline ends. The CDR3 is made up of 14 amino acids. Germline V gene lookup returns CDR1 MNHEY and CDR2 SMNVEV (reference sequence). The CDR3 DNA is TGTGCCAGCAGTTTCCTCGGACAGAACACTGAAGCTTTCTTT. Protein: CASSFLGQNTEAFF.

This clone was found a few times. This sequence joins TRBV27 and TRBJ2-7, with D perhaps TRBD2 (6 bases). Per the germline V gene, CDR1 is MNHEY and CDR2 is SMNVEV (reference sequence). This CDR3 region has 13 residues. V was trimmed by 6 bases and J by 0 bases, leaving 9 bases between them. CDR3 protein: CASRGLGSYEQYF. The CDR3 DNA reads as TGTGCCAGCAGGGGACTTGGCTCCTACGAGCAGTACTTC.

This clone came up once. J is TRBJ2-1 and V is TRBV7-6; D is unclear. The length of the CDR3 is 17 residues. CDR1 SGHVS and CDR2 FNYEAQ come from the germline V gene. Trimming stripped 2 bases from V and 6 bases from J, with 20 bases between. CDR3 in DNA: TGTGCCAGCAGCTTAAACCTACACGATACTACGTTCAATGAGCAGTTCTTC. It specifies CASSLNLHDTTFNEQFF.

The chain uses TRBV19 and TRBJ2-7; perhaps TRBD2 as D (6 bases). V gave up 3 bases and J gave up 7 bases, with 16 bases separating them. The CDR3 runs 14 residues. Looked up from germline, CDR1 is LNHDA and CDR2 is SQIVND (reference sequence). This CDR3 reads CASSIRLGREEQYF. The CDR3 nucleotides read TGTGCCAGTAGTATCCGACTAGGCCGAGAAGAGCAGTACTTC. Variable domain in full (rest from reference TRBV19 and TRBJ2-7): DGGITQSPKYLFRKEGQNVTLSCEQNLNHDAMYWYRQDPGQGLRLIYYSQIVNDFQKGDIAEGYSVSREKKESFPLTVTSAQKNPTAFYLCASSIRLGREEQYFGPGTRLTVT.

The J gene is TRBJ1-2, the V gene TRBV30; D is ambiguous. There are 13 residues in the CDR3. From germline, CDR1 is GTSNPN and CDR2 SVGIG (reference sequence). Trimming took 4 bases from V and 3 from J, leaving 12 bases between them. The CDR3 DNA reads TGTGCCTGGACCCACTCCGGCGACTATGGCTACACCTTC. Protein sequence: CAWTHSGDYGYTF.

The V gene is TRBV9, the J gene TRBJ1-1; TRBD1 matches 7 bases. This CDR3 spans 13 amino acids. CDR1 is SGDLS and CDR2 is YYNGEE in the germline V gene. V lost 0 bases to trimming and J lost 4 bases; unmatched junction nucleotides: 0. This CDR3 is CASSVGQGTEAFF. The DNA for the CDR3 is TGTGCCAGCAGCGTAGGACAGGGCACTGAAGCTTTCTTT.

The chain is built from TRBV6-5 and TRBJ1-4; D is undetermined. The germline V and J ends were trimmed by 0 bases and 3 bases, with 8 bases remaining between them. This CDR3 spans 15 amino acids. Germline CDR1 and CDR2: MNHEY and SVGAGI. The CDR3 reads CASSYSNGANEKLFF. The CDR3 region has the DNA TGTGCCAGCAGTTACTCAAACGGGGCTAATGAAAAACTGTTTTTT.

The rearrangement joins TRBV11-2 to TRBJ1-1; D not resolved. Trimming left V 2 bases short and J 0 bases short, with 13 bases between. Germline values: CDR1 SGHAT, CDR2 FQNNGV. This CDR3 is built from 16 residues. The CDR3 protein is CASSLRFGSMNTEAFF. Here the CDR3 DNA reads TGTGCCAGCAGCTTAAGGTTCGGTAGTATGAACACTGAAGCTTTCTTT.

The rearrangement joins TRBV5-1 to TRBJ2-1; no clear D. Looked up from germline, CDR1 is SGHRS and CDR2 is YFSETQ. CDR3 size: 15 residues. V was trimmed by 0 bases and J by 5 bases, leaving 12 bases between them. CDR3 protein: CASSLVAGVDNEQFF. The CDR3, as DNA: TGCGCCAGCAGCTTGGTGGCAGGAGTAGACAATGAGCAGTTCTTC.

The chain carries TRBV6-5 and TRBJ1-2; tentatively, D is TRBD1 (5 bases). Germline assignment: CDR1 MNHEY and CDR2 SVGAGI. Trimming removed 1 base at V and 8 bases at J, with 17 bases between. This CDR3 has 15 residues. The CDR3 here is CASSYLWGSGDGYTF. CDR3 nucleotide sequence: TGTGCCAGCAGTTACTTATGGGGCTCTGGAGACGGCTACACCTTC.

This clone was detected once. The chain carries TRBV27 and TRBJ2-1, with 11 bases fitting TRBD1. The germline CDR1 and CDR2 sequences are MNHEY and SMNVEV (reference sequence). Unmatched junction bases numbered 8, after V lost 5 bases and J lost 2 bases. This CDR3 is 17 amino acids long. In DNA, the CDR3 is TGTGCCAGCAGTCTTGGGACAGGGGGGCTAGCCTACAATGAGCAGTTCTTC. Encoded protein: CASSLGTGGLAYNEQFF.

V usage is TRBV2 and J usage is TRBJ2-7; D is uncertain. Trimming pared 5 bases from V and 0 bases from J, leaving 17 bases between. This CDR3 is 16 amino acids long. Germline V gene lookup returns CDR1 SNHLY and CDR2 FYNNEI. The CDR3, as DNA: TGTGCCAGCAGTTCACTGACGGTTGCTAGCTCCTACGAGCAGTACTTC. Its protein is CASSSLTVASSYEQYF.

This chain connects TRBV5-1 to TRBJ2-1; D perhaps matches TRBD1 (6 bases). Trimming cost V 4 bases and J 10 bases, with 12 bases left between them. The CDR3 has 12 amino acids. Germline V gives CDR1 SGHRS, CDR2 YFSETQ. The CDR3 coding sequence is TGCGCCAGCAGCGGGGGCCGGGCGGAGCAGTTCTTC. This translates into CASSGGRAEQFF.

The chain uses TRBV5-4 and TRBJ2-5, with 7 positions matching TRBD1. Unmatched junction bases numbered 6, after V lost 2 bases and J lost 2 bases. Looked up from germline, CDR1 is SGHNT and CDR2 is YYREEE (reference sequence). The CDR3 has 15 amino acids. The CDR3 sequence: CASSLNGGQQETQYF. The CDR3 DNA sequence: TGTGCCAGCAGCTTAAATGGGGGACAGCAAGAGACCCAGTACTTC.

CDR3 in amino acids: CASSKNGQTVYTF. The CDR3 coding sequence is TGTGCCAGTAGTAAAAATGGGCAGACAGTCTACACCTTC. The chain employs TRBV19 and TRBJ1-2, with D perhaps TRBD1 (5 bases). Trimming left V 4 bases short and J 10 bases short, with 16 bases between. Germline CDR1 LNHDA, CDR2 SQIVND (reference sequence). The length of the CDR3 is 13 residues.

This clone was observed a handful of times. The rearrangement joins TRBV18 to TRBJ1-6, with 9 nucleotides matching TRBD1. Trimming took 3 bases from V and 11 from J; bases not matched to a gene: 2. This CDR3 region has 13 residues. Per the germline V gene, CDR1 is KGHSH and CDR2 is LQKENI. The CDR3 nucleotides are TGTGCCAGCTCACCCGGACAGGGGACACCCCTCCACTTT. Amino acids: CASSPGQGTPLHF.

The chain's CDR3 is CASSLTRGSEQYF. CDR3 DNA sequence: TGTGCCAGCAGCCTCACCAGGGGAAGCGAGCAGTACTTC. The genes are TRBV7-2 and TRBJ2-7; the D gene is possibly TRBD1 (6 bases). Trimming took 5 bases from V and 6 from J, leaving 14 bases between them. CDR3 length equals 13 residues. In germline, CDR1 is SGHTA, CDR2 FQGNSA.

The chain combines TRBV6-5 with TRBJ2-2; 10 bases agree with TRBD2. This CDR3 is built from 15 residues. Germline V gene lookup returns CDR1 MNHEY and CDR2 SVGAGI. The J segment lost 6 bases and the V segment lost 4 bases, leaving 5 bases of the junction unmatched. Here the CDR3 reads CASSLAGGRAGELFF. The CDR3 region has the DNA TGTGCCAGCAGTTTAGCGGGGGGTCGAGCCGGGGAGCTGTTTTTT.

This chain links TRBV2 with TRBJ2-3, with 10 bases identical to TRBD2. Germline assignment: CDR1 SNHLY and CDR2 FYNNEI. This CDR3 has 14 amino acids. V dropped 5 bases and J dropped 5; count of bases not matched to a gene: 4. CDR3 sequence reads: CASSSTSGLDTQYF. The DNA for the CDR3 is TGTGCCAGCAGTTCGACTAGCGGGCTAGATACGCAGTATTTT.

J is TRBJ1-3 and V is TRBV7-2, with 10 bases fitting TRBD1. The J segment lost 0 bases and the V segment lost 5 bases, leaving 13 bases of the junction unmatched. This CDR3 spans 19 amino acids. Germline lookup yields CDR1 SGHTA and CDR2 FQGNSA. The CDR3 nucleotides are TGTGCCAGCAGCGTAAGGGCTGGGACAGGGGTGCTCTCTGGAAACACCATATATTTT. Protein sequence: CASSVRAGTGVLSGNTIYF.

The rearrangement uses TRBV5-5 and TRBJ2-3; 15 positions agree with TRBD2. After removal of 3 bases from V and 8 bases from J, the junction contained 10 bases not matched to a gene. Germline CDR1 and CDR2: SGHKS and YYEKEE (reference sequence). This CDR3 is 17 amino acids long. The DNA for the CDR3 is TGTGCCAGCAGCTCTTGGACTAGCGGGGGGGCCGAGGTTACGCAGTATTTT. Translating gives CASSSWTSGGAEVTQYF.